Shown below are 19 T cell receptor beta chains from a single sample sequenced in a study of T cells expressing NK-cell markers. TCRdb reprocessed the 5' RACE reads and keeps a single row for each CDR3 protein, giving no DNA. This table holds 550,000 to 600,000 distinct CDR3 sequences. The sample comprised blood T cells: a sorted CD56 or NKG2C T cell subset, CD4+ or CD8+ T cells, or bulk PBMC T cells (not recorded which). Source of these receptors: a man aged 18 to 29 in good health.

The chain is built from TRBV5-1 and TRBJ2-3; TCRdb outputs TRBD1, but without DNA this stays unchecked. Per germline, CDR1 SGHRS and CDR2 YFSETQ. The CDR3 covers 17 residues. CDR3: CASSFPTKSGNTDTQYF.

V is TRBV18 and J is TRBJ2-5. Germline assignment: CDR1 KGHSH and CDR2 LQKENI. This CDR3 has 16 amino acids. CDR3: CASSPPGGRAEETQYF.

This CDR3 reads CATSRGGGRGYNEQFF. J is TRBJ2-1 and V is TRBV15; the D call from TCRdb, TRBD2, cannot be confirmed without DNA. This CDR3 is 16 amino acids long. Germline V gene data show CDR1 as LNHNV and CDR2 as YYDKDF (reference sequence).

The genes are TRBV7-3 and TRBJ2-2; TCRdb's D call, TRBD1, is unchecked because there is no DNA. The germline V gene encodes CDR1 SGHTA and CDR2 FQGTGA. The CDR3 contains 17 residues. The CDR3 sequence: CASSHTGGMENTGELFF.

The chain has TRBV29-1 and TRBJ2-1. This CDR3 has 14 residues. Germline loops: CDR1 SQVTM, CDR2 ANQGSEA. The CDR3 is CSVVGEGSYNEQFF.

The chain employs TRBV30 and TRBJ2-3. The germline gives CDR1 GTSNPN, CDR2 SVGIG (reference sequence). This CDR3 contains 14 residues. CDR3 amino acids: CAWSYGSSTDTQYF.

The CDR3 loop reads CASSYRQGLGLSFREAFF. The V gene is TRBV27, the J gene TRBJ1-1. CDR1 is MNHEY, CDR2 SMNVEV, per germline (reference sequence). This CDR3 is built from 18 residues.

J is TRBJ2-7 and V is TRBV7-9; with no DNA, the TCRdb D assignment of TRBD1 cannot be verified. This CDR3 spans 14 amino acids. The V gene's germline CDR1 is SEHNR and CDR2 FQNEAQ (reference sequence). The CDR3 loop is CASSLVPGFYEQYF. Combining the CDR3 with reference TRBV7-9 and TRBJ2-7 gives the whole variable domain DTGVSQNPRHKITKRGQNVTFRCDPISEHNRLYWYRQTLGQGPEFLTYFQNEAQLEKSRLLSDRFSAERPKGSFSTLEIQRTEQGDSAMYLCASSLVPGFYEQYFGPGTRLTVT.

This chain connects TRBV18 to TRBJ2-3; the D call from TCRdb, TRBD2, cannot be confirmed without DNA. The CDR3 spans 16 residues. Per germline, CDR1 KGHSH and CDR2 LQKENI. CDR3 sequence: CASAGTLADPTDTQYF.

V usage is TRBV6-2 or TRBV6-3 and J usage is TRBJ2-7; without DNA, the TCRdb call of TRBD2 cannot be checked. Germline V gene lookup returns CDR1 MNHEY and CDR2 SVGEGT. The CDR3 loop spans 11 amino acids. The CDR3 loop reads CASTSAFEQYF.

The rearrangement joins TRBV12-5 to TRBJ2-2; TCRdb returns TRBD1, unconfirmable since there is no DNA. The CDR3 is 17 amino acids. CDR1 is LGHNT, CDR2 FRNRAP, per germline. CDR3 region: CASGLFAGARSTGELFF.

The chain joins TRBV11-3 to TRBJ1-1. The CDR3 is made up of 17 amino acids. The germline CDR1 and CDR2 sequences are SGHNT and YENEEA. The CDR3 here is CASSLDRARYMNTEAFF.

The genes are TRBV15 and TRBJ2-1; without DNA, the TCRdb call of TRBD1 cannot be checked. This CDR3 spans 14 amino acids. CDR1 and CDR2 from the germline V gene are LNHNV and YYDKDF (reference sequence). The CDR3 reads CATGDRGLVNEQFF.

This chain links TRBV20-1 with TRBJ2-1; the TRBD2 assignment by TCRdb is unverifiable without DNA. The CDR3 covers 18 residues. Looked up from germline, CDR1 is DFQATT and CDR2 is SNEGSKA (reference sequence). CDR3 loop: CSAPPGTSGVSSYNEQFF.

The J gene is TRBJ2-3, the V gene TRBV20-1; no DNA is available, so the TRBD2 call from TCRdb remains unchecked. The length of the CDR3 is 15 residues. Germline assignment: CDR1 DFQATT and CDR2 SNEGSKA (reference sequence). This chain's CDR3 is CSARRRTEYTDTQYF.

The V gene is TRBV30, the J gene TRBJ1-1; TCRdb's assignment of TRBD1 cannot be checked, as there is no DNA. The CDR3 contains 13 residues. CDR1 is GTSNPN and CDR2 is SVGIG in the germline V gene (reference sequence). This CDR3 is CAWSMSGYTEAFF. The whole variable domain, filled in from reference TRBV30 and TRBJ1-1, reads SQTIHQWPATLVQPVGSPLSLECTVEGTSNPNLYWYRQAAGRGLQLLFYSVGIGQISSEVPQNLSASRPQDRQFILSSKKLLLSDSGFYLCAWSMSGYTEAFFGQGTRLTVV.

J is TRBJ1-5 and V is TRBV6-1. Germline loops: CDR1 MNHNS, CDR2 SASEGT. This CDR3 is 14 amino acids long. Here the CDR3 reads CASRDPGSNQPQHF.

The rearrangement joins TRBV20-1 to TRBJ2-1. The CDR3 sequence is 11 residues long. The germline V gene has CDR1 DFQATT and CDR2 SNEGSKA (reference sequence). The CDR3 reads CSASSSIEQFF.

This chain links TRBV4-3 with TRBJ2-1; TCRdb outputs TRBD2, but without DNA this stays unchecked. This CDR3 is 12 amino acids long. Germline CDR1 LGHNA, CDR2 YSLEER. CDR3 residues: CASSPLSGEQFF.